These 10 T cell receptor beta chains came from one sample sequenced in a study of lymphopenia after photon versus proton radiotherapy. Using immunoSEQ multiplex PCR, the repertoire was profiled, and TCRdb retains in-frame clones only, with some absent. This sample has 150,000 or so clones, with 80% to 90% found just once. Sequencing used peripheral blood, obtained from a patient treated with photon-based radiotherapy. Every receptor here comes from a man aged 45-65 years with gastric cancer.

A single count supports this clone. The chain uses TRBV7-2 and TRBJ2-3; D possibly corresponds to TRBD1 (6 bases). Germline loops: CDR1 SGHTA, CDR2 FQGNSA. V shed 3 bases and J shed 6 bases, with 10 bases lying between them. The CDR3 length is 13 residues. The DNA of the CDR3 is TGTGCCAGCAGCTTCACAGGGTGGGATACGCAGTATTTT. Protein: CASSFTGWDTQYF.

The chain carries TRBV5-1 and TRBJ2-1; 7 bases fit TRBD1. The V segment lost 2 bases and the J segment 4 bases; nucleotides outside the gene matches: 3. This CDR3 is 14 amino acids long. CDR1 and CDR2 (germline): SGHRS, YFSETQ. Here the CDR3 reads CASSFRQGYNEQFF. The CDR3 DNA is TGCGCCAGCAGCTTCCGACAGGGATACAATGAGCAGTTCTTC.

This rearrangement joins TRBV28 to TRBJ2-2; tentative D call: TRBD2 (6 bases). Trimming pared 2 bases from V and 5 bases from J, leaving 24 bases between. The CDR3 extends over 19 amino acids. The germline V gene has CDR1 MDHEN and CDR2 SYDVKM. The CDR3 nucleotides are TGTGCCAGCAGTTTACCCCCCTTTGGGCGGGGAGTTCGAACCGGGGAGCTGTTTTTT. Its translation is CASSLPPFGRGVRTGELFF.

This clone occurred once. This chain connects TRBV5-1 to TRBJ1-1, with a possible D match to TRBD1 (5 bases). V lost 1 base, J lost 0 bases, and 7 bases lay in between. The CDR3 runs 14 residues. The germline V gene encodes CDR1 SGHRS and CDR2 YFSETQ. The DNA for the CDR3 is TGCGCCAGCAGCTTGCAGGGTATGAACACTGAAGCTTTCTTT. Translating it yields CASSLQGMNTEAFF.

The chain is built from TRBV9 and TRBJ2-2, with D maybe TRBD1 (6 bases). V was shortened by 6 bases and J by 4 bases, with 16 bases between the two germline ends. This CDR3 has 15 amino acids. Germline V CDR1 and CDR2: SGDLS, YYNGEE. The CDR3: CASNRDILPTGELFF. CDR3 bases: TGTGCCAGCAACCGGGACATTCTACCCACCGGGGAGCTGTTTTTT.

The chain has TRBV7-9 and TRBJ2-1; D is unclear. V was shortened by 4 bases and J by 7 bases, with 23 bases between the two germline ends. This CDR3 comprises 17 residues. Germline CDR1 reads SEHNR; CDR2 reads FQNEAQ (reference sequence). The CDR3 DNA follows: TGTGCCAGCAGCTCCAACCCCGGGCCAAGAGGCTTAAATGAGCAGTTCTTC. Translating gives CASSSNPGPRGLNEQFF.

The V gene is TRBV11-2, the J gene TRBJ2-7; possibly TRBD2 for D (6 bases). Per the germline V gene, CDR1 is SGHAT and CDR2 is FQNNGV. The V end was cut by 6 bases, the J end by 0 bases, with 15 bases between. This CDR3 comprises 15 residues. The CDR3 DNA reads TGTGCCAGCAGACACCCCGGGACTCGCTCCTACGAGCAGTACTTC. Its protein product is CASRHPGTRSYEQYF. Full variable domain (missing parts from reference TRBV11-2 and TRBJ2-7): EAGVAQSPRYKIIEKRQSVAFWCNPISGHATLYWYQQILGQGPKLLIQFQNNGVVDDSQLPKDRFSAERLKGVDSTLKIQPAKLEDSAVYLCASRHPGTRSYEQYFGPGTRLTVT.

J is TRBJ2-3 and V is TRBV7-3; the match to TRBD1 covers 10 bases. V gave up 6 bases and J gave up 5 bases; unmatched junction bases: 8. Germline CDR1 SGHTA, CDR2 FQGTGA. The CDR3 is 15 amino acids. The CDR3 loop is CASRPGTGVGDTQYF. The CDR3 DNA follows: TGTGCCAGCAGGCCCGGGACAGGGGTCGGAGATACGCAGTATTTT.

This sequence joins TRBV27 and TRBJ2-7; 7 bases line up with TRBD1. V shed 7 bases, J shed 2 bases, and the junction held 11 bases outside the gene matches. CDR3 size: 15 residues. From germline, CDR1 is MNHEY and CDR2 SMNVEV (reference sequence). The CDR3 DNA reads TGTGCCAGCAAAGGTGTAGGTAGGGGGCCCTACGAGCAGTACTTC. This translates into CASKGVGRGPYEQYF.

Worth noting for this clone: This sample also contains other DNA sequences that code for the same CDR3. This CDR3 is CASSVSPNYGYTF. CDR3 coding DNA: TGTGCCAGCAGCGTAAGTCCAAACTATGGCTACACCTTC. This chain links TRBV9 with TRBJ1-2; D is uncertain. Per germline, CDR1 SGDLS and CDR2 YYNGEE. The CDR3 is 13 amino acids. Trimming cost V 1 base and J 2 bases, with 6 bases left between them.